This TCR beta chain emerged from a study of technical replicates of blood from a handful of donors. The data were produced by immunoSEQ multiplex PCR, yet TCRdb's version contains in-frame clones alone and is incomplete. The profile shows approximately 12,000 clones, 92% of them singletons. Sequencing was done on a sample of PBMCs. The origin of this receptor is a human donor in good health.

CDR3 DNA: TGTGCCAGCAGCTTTTCAGGGGTAGGGGGCTACACCTTC. Protein: CASSFSGVGGYTF. The chain joins TRBV7-8 to TRBJ1-2, with D perhaps matching TRBD1 (6 bases). In germline, CDR1 is SGHVS, CDR2 FQNEAQ. V lost 3 bases and J 8 bases, leaving 13 bases between the germline ends. The CDR3 spans 13 residues.